This T cell receptor (beta chain) was recorded in a study of blood T cell repertoires in COVID-19. For the study at large: Researchers got acute and convalescent COVID-19 samples from the United States, Italy and Spain. The cDNA or gDNA used as material had been derived from T cells, B-cell-depleted T cells, or PBMCs.

The ends lost 5 bases at V and 3 bases at J; junction bases unmatched: 17. Germline-derived CDR1 and CDR2 are SGDLS and YYNGEE. The CDR3 is 18 residues long. As processed by the authors: Scientists estimated how many nucleated cells there were by amplifying reference gene primers. Some clones are missing from TCRdb's copy, which holds only in-frame ones; the method was immunoSEQ multiplex PCR. For V, J and clone size, that table is used; D and trimming come from the DNA. In the table there are about 100,000 clones, 75% to 90% of which are singletons. The V call is TRBV9, the J call TRBJ1-1, with 9 bases identical to TRBD1. The TCR was taken from a man older than 75 with acute or convalescent COVID-19. The source material was peripheral blood. In DNA form, the CDR3 reads TGTGCCAGCAGTTACATGAAAACAGGGGGCGAAACGTACACTGAAGCTTTCTTT. Amino acids: CASSYMKTGGETYTEAFF.